The 15 T cell receptor beta chains given below trace back to one sample, sequenced in a study of T-cell memory formation after mild COVID-19. TCRdb re-analysed the 5' RACE reads in MiXCR, keeping a single row per CDR3 protein. Seen here are about 560,000 distinct CDR3 sequences, less than 25% observed once, and the top ten hold 7.5% to 9.5%. The specimen sequenced was PBMCs or a T cell subset sorted from them (not recorded which). The source of these receptors is an adult woman who had mild COVID-19 (a few samples of this study predate the infection). Cell type and time point are not known.

The sample holds a few counts of this clonotype. The chain links TRBV12-5 to TRBJ1-5; D not certain. The germline gives CDR1 LGHNT, CDR2 FRNRAP. Trimming removed 8 bases from V and 2 bases from J, with 10 bases in between. The CDR3 totals 13 residues. The CDR3 loop is CASREGGNQPQHF. The CDR3 DNA follows: TGTGCTAGTCGGGAGGGTGGCAATCAGCCCCAGCATTTT. Supplemented by reference TRBV12-5 and TRBJ1-5, the full variable domain reads DARVTQTPRHKVTEMGQEVTMRCQPILGHNTVFWYRQTMMQGLELLAYFRNRAPLDDSGMPKDRFSAEMPDATLATLKIQPSEPRDSAVYFCASREGGNQPQHFGDGTRLSIL.

This clonotype was observed a few times. The J gene is TRBJ1-5, the V gene TRBV20-1, with 8 positions matching TRBD1. This CDR3 has 16 residues. J gave up 1 base and V 1 base, and 6 bases lay outside the gene matches. Germline CDR1 reads DFQATT; CDR2 reads SNEGSKA (reference sequence). This CDR3 reads CSARALGQGSNQPQHF. Here the CDR3 DNA reads TGCAGTGCTAGAGCCCTCGGACAGGGAAGCAATCAGCCCCAGCATTTT.

The chain has TRBV7-3 and TRBJ2-1; 8 bases align to TRBD2. J gave up 16 bases and V 0 bases, and 8 bases lay outside the gene matches. The CDR3 consists of 13 residues. Germline CDR1 SGHTA, CDR2 FQGTGA. The CDR3 sequence: CASSLTDAGGKFF. The CDR3, as DNA: TGTGCCAGCAGCTTAACTGACGCGGGAGGTAAATTCTTC.

The chain links TRBV7-2 to TRBJ2-1; the D gene is possibly TRBD1 (5 bases). V gave up 6 bases and J gave up 4 bases, with 16 bases separating them. CDR3 length: 15 residues. Germline CDR1 reads SGHTA; CDR2 reads FQGNSA. As DNA, the CDR3 is TGTGCCAGCAGTTCTGACAGATATAAATACAATGAGCAGTTCTTC. As protein: CASSSDRYKYNEQFF.

This clonotype was observed many times. The V gene is TRBV29-1, the J gene TRBJ2-3, with 10 bases lining up with TRBD1. Trimming at V came to 0 bases and at J to 2 bases, leaving 2 bases not matched to a gene. Germline CDR1 SQVTM, CDR2 ANQGSEA. The CDR3 totals 15 residues. The CDR3 DNA reads as TGCAGCGTTGAAGATGGGACAGGGGCCACAGATACGCAGTATTTT. Protein: CSVEDGTGATDTQYF.

The CDR3 DNA sequence: TGTGCCACCAGCAGGCCACCAATATACGAGCAGTACTTC. Its protein product is CATSRPPIYEQYF. The chain recombines TRBV15 with TRBJ2-7, with D unresolved. Trimming pared 3 bases from V and 4 bases from J, leaving 10 bases between. The germline CDR1 and CDR2 sequences are LNHNV and YYDKDF (reference sequence). CDR3 size: 13 residues.

V and J are TRBV20-1 and TRBJ2-1, with TRBD2 identical over 10 bases. V lost 6 bases, J lost 8 bases, and 4 bases stayed unmatched. Germline V gives CDR1 DFQATT, CDR2 SNEGSKA (reference sequence). The CDR3 is 12 amino acids. The chain's CDR3 is CSAPAGGYEQFF. In nucleotides, the CDR3 is TGCAGTGCCCCAGCGGGGGGGTATGAGCAGTTCTTC.

The chain uses TRBV3-1 and TRBJ2-2; 9 bases line up with TRBD2. From germline, CDR1 is LGHDT and CDR2 YNNKEL (reference sequence). CDR3 length: 17 amino acids. With V trimmed by 4 bases and J by 2 bases, 8 bases remained unmatched. CDR3 residues: CASSLLAGVINTGELFF. CDR3 sequence (DNA): TGTGCCAGCAGCCTTTTAGCGGGGGTTATTAACACCGGGGAGCTGTTTTTT. The full variable domain, its missing parts supplied by reference TRBV3-1 and TRBJ2-2, is DTAVSQTPKYLVTQMGNDKSIKCEQNLGHDTMYWYKQDSKKFLKIMFSYNNKELIINETVPNRFSPKSPDKAHLNLHINSLELGDSAVYFCASSLLAGVINTGELFFGEGSRLTVL.

This clonotype appeared a few times. The V and J genes are TRBV20-1 and TRBJ2-7; 7 bases agree with TRBD2. Trimming took 6 bases from V and 2 from J; bases not matched to a gene: 7. CDR3 length: 13 amino acids. CDR1 DFQATT and CDR2 SNEGSKA come from the germline V gene (reference sequence). The CDR3 sequence is CSAAYAGAYEQYF. CDR3 sequence (DNA): TGCAGTGCCGCCTACGCGGGGGCCTACGAGCAGTACTTC.

There are a few counts of this clonotype. The rearrangement links TRBV19 to TRBJ2-1; 7 bases agree with TRBD2. The CDR3 covers 15 residues. After removal of 4 bases from V and 8 bases from J, the junction contained 11 bases not matched to a gene. Germline V gives CDR1 LNHDA, CDR2 SQIVND (reference sequence). The CDR3 loop reads CASSNRLAGSDEQFF. The CDR3 bases are TGTGCCAGTAGTAACCGACTAGCTGGGTCTGATGAGCAGTTCTTC.

The chain carries TRBV15 and TRBJ1-1; D remains ambiguous. Germline lookup yields CDR1 LNHNV and CDR2 YYDKDF (reference sequence). Trimming removed 3 bases at V and 6 bases at J, with 11 bases between. The CDR3 has 13 amino acids. Here the CDR3 DNA reads TGTGCCACCAGCAGGAGGGCGGACTCTGAAGCTTTCTTT. It translates to CATSRRADSEAFF.

The chain combines TRBV20-1 with TRBJ1-5, with D possibly being TRBD1 (6 bases). Germline V gene lookup returns CDR1 DFQATT and CDR2 SNEGSKA (reference sequence). This CDR3 contains 15 residues. V shed 6 bases and J shed 4 bases, with 19 bases lying between them. As DNA, the CDR3 is TGCAGTGCCATACCGGACAGTAGAGGGAATCAGCCCCAGCATTTT. This codes for CSAIPDSRGNQPQHF.

The chain combines TRBV24-1 with TRBJ1-5; TRBD1 matches 7 bases. From germline, CDR1 is KGHDR and CDR2 SFDVKD. Losses at the gene ends were 4 bases for V and 3 bases for J; bases not matched to a gene: 5. This CDR3 is built from 15 residues. The CDR3 sequence: CATSEPGQTNQPQHF. The CDR3 DNA sequence: TGTGCCACCAGTGAACCGGGACAGACCAATCAGCCCCAGCATTTT.

This clonotype was seen a handful of times. The rearrangement links TRBV7-6 to TRBJ2-1; possibly TRBD2 for D (6 bases). V lost 5 bases, J lost 0 bases, and 11 bases lay in between. CDR1 SGHVS and CDR2 FNYEAQ come from the germline V gene. The CDR3 contains 15 residues. The CDR3 sequence is CASSPYGSSYNEQFF. The CDR3, as DNA: TGTGCCAGCAGCCCCTACGGGAGCTCCTACAATGAGCAGTTCTTC.

This clonotype was recorded many times. V is TRBV9 and J is TRBJ2-3; 11 nucleotides line up with TRBD2. CDR3 length: 16 amino acids. CDR1 and CDR2 from the germline V gene are SGDLS and YYNGEE. The V gene end was trimmed by 4 bases and the J gene end by 4 bases; junction bases not matched to a gene: 8. The CDR3 bases are TGTGCCAGCAGCACTACTAGCGGGGGATTTTCAGATACGCAGTATTTT. It translates to CASSTTSGGFSDTQYF.